Presented here are 15 T cell receptor beta chains from one specimen sequenced in a study of blood T cell repertoires in COVID-19. Some clones are missing from TCRdb's copy, which holds only in-frame ones; the method was immunoSEQ multiplex PCR. The sample holds under 200,000 clones, 79% seen once. Sequencing was performed on PBMCs or T cells enriched from blood (not recorded which). These receptors were obtained from a woman aged 70 to 79 in a cohort exposed to, infected with or recovered from COVID-19 (not recorded which).

The chain is built from TRBV5-6 and TRBJ2-7; D is undetermined. Trimming pared 3 bases from V and 2 bases from J, leaving 9 bases between. Germline CDR1 is SGHDT and CDR2 is YYEEEE. The CDR3 spans 13 residues. The CDR3 bases are TGTGCCAGCAGCTCCCCAGGCCCCTACGAGCAGTACTTC. Encoded protein: CASSSPGPYEQYF.

J is TRBJ2-1 and V is TRBV28; D might be TRBD2 (5 bases). The V gene lost 3 bases and the J gene lost 8 bases, with 11 bases spanning the gap. This CDR3 has 13 amino acids. Germline V gives CDR1 MDHEN, CDR2 SYDVKM. The CDR3: CASSFDLRDEQFF. CDR3 sequence (DNA): TGTGCCAGCAGTTTTGATCTGCGGGATGAGCAGTTCTTC.

The rearrangement joins TRBV7-2 to TRBJ2-1, with 9 nucleotides matching TRBD2. Germline assignment: CDR1 SGHTA and CDR2 FQGNSA. The CDR3 has 15 amino acids. The V gene end was trimmed by 1 base and the J gene end by 8 bases; junction bases not matched to a gene: 6. Here the CDR3 reads CASSLGLAGLDEQFF. CDR3 in DNA: TGTGCCAGCAGCTTAGGGCTAGCGGGATTGGATGAGCAGTTCTTC. Full variable domain (remainder filled in from reference TRBV7-2 and TRBJ2-1): GAGVSQSPSNKVTEKGKDVELRCDPISGHTALYWYRQSLGQGLEFLIYFQGNSAPDKSGLPSDRFSAERTGGSVSTLTIQRTQQEDSAVYLCASSLGLAGLDEQFFGPGTRLTVL.

The chain carries TRBV4-2 and TRBJ1-4; no clear D gene. Trimming took off 4 bases at V and 5 bases at J, with 11 bases between the two ends. Germline V CDR1 and CDR2: LGHNA, YNFKEQ. This CDR3 is built from 14 residues. CDR3 nucleotide sequence: TGTGCCAGCAGCCGCCAGGATCGGAATGAAAAACTGTTTTTT. Translating gives CASSRQDRNEKLFF.

This clone was observed a few times. V and J are TRBV7-3 and TRBJ2-6; D is undetermined. The CDR3 is made up of 14 amino acids. V was trimmed by 5 bases and J by 4 bases, leaving 9 bases between them. CDR1 SGHTA and CDR2 FQGTGA come from the germline V gene. The CDR3 sequence is CASSANLGANVLTF. The CDR3, as DNA: TGTGCCAGCAGCGCGAATCTGGGGGCCAACGTCCTGACTTTC.

The gene calls are TRBV24-1 and TRBJ1-5; TRBD1 matches 7 bases. V lost 3 bases and J lost 5; bases outside the gene matches: 9. The CDR3 has 16 residues. Germline-derived CDR1 and CDR2 are KGHDR and SFDVKD. The CDR3 DNA is TGTGCCACCAGTGATCCAGGGACAGCGCATGATCAGCCCCAGCATTTT. This sequence encodes CATSDPGTAHDQPQHF.

The chain employs TRBV18 and TRBJ1-1; TRBD1 is a possible D gene (6 bases). V lost 5 bases and J lost 4, with 11 bases in between. Germline values: CDR1 KGHSH, CDR2 LQKENI. There are 13 residues in the CDR3. The CDR3 bases are TGTGCCAGCTCAAGAGACAGGAGCACTGAAGCTTTCTTT. As protein: CASSRDRSTEAFF.

The V call is TRBV7-2, the J call TRBJ1-2; perhaps TRBD1 as D (5 bases). The CDR3 loop spans 14 amino acids. V lost 1 base and J 2 bases, leaving 8 bases between the germline ends. CDR1 is SGHTA, CDR2 FQGNSA, per germline. Here the CDR3 DNA reads TGTGCCAGCAGCTTAGGGGGACTCAACTATGGCTACACCTTC. Amino acids: CASSLGGLNYGYTF.

The rearrangement links TRBV19 to TRBJ2-4, with 9 positions matching TRBD2. Trimming at V came to 1 base and at J to 8 bases, leaving 6 bases not matched to a gene. Per germline, CDR1 LNHDA and CDR2 SQIVND (reference sequence). CDR3 length equals 15 residues. This CDR3 reads CASSIGTSVDDIQYF. As DNA, the CDR3 is TGTGCCAGTAGTATAGGGACTAGCGTCGACGACATTCAGTACTTC.

V usage is TRBV4-1 and J usage is TRBJ2-3, with 13 bases fitting TRBD2. Germline V gives CDR1 MGHRA, CDR2 YSYEKL. The CDR3 is 19 residues long. V lost 4 bases, J lost 1 base, and 11 bases stayed unmatched. The CDR3 DNA reads TGCGCCAGCAGCCTCCGCTTTGGTGGACTAGCGGGAGGCACAGATACGCAGTATTTT. This encodes CASSLRFGGLAGGTDTQYF.

V gene TRBV5-1 combines with J gene TRBJ2-3, with 11 bases that match TRBD2. Germline lookup yields CDR1 SGHRS and CDR2 YFSETQ. Trimming at V came to 4 bases and at J to 5 bases, leaving 3 bases not matched to a gene. The CDR3 length is 14 residues. The CDR3 coding sequence is TGCGCCAGCAGCGGGGGACTAGCGGAAGATACGCAGTATTTT. Translated, it gives CASSGGLAEDTQYF.

CDR3 bases: TGTGCCAGCACCCCGACGGACAGGTCGAATGAGCAGTACTTC. Its protein is CASTPTDRSNEQYF. This chain links TRBV7-9 with TRBJ2-7, with TRBD1 matching 7 bases. J lost 7 bases, V lost 7 bases, and 13 bases had no gene match. Germline V lookup: CDR1 SEHNR, CDR2 FQNEAQ (reference sequence). The CDR3 runs 14 residues.

The chain is built from TRBV28 and TRBJ2-2, with 13 positions matching TRBD2. Germline assignment: CDR1 MDHEN and CDR2 SYDVKM. Trimming removed 6 bases from V and 3 bases from J; junction bases left unmatched: 7. The CDR3 spans 17 residues. This CDR3 reads CASSALAGGDYTGELFF. The DNA of the CDR3 is TGTGCCAGCAGCGCACTAGCGGGAGGGGACTACACCGGGGAGCTGTTTTTT.

This clone was recorded only once. The chain joins TRBV4-2 to TRBJ2-7; D gene ambiguous. This CDR3 contains 12 residues. CDR1 is LGHNA, CDR2 YNFKEQ, per germline. The germline V and J ends were trimmed by 0 bases and 3 bases, with 3 bases remaining between them. The CDR3 region has the DNA TGTGCCAGCAGCCAAGACAGCTACGAGCAGTACTTC. Its protein product is CASSQDSYEQYF.

The chain couples TRBV7-2 to TRBJ2-3; tentative D call: TRBD2 (5 bases). V was cut by 2 bases and J by 1 base, with 10 bases left in between. Germline CDR1 is SGHTA and CDR2 is FQGNSA. This CDR3 contains 15 residues. CDR3 amino acids: CASSLTAGRTDTQYF. The CDR3 nucleotides read TGTGCCAGCAGCTTAACTGCGGGTCGCACAGATACGCAGTATTTT.